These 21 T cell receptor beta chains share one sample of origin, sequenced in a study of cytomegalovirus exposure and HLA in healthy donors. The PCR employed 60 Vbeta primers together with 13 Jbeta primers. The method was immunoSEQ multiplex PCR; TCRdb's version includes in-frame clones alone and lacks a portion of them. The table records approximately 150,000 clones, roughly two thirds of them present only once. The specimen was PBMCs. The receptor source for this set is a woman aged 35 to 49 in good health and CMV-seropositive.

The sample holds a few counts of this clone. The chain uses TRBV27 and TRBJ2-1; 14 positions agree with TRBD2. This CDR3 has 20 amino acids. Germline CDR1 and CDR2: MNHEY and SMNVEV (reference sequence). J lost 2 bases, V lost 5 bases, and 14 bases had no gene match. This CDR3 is CASSTSPGLAGVHTYNEQFF. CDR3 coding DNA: TGTGCCAGCAGTACCAGCCCGGGACTAGCGGGAGTCCATACCTACAATGAGCAGTTCTTC.

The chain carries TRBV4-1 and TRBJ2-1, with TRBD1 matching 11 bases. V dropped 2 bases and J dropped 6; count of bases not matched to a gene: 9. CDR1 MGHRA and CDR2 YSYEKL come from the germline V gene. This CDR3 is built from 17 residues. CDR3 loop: CASSQRPPDRGPNEQFF. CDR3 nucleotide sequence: TGCGCCAGCAGCCAACGACCCCCGGACAGGGGGCCCAATGAGCAGTTCTTC.

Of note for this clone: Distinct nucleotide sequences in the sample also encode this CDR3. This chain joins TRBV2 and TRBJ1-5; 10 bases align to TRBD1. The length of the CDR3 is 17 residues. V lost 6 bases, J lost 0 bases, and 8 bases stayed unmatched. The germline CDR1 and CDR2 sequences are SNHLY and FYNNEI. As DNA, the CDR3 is TGTGCCAGCAGGGGGGACAGGGGAAAAAATAGCAATCAGCCCCAGCATTTT. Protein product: CASRGDRGKNSNQPQHF. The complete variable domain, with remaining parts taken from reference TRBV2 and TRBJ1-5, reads EPEVTQTPSHQVTQMGQEVILRCVPISNHLYFYWYRQILGQKVEFLVSFYNNEISEKSEIFDDQFSVERPDGSNFTLKIRSTKLEDSAMYFCASRGDRGKNSNQPQHFGDGTRLSIL.

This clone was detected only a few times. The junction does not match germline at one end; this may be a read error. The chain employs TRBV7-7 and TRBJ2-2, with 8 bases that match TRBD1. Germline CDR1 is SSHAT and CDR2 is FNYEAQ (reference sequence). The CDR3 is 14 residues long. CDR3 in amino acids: CASSLGQGTGELFF. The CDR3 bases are TGTGCTAGCAGCTTAGGACAGGGCACCGGGGAGCTGTTTTTT.

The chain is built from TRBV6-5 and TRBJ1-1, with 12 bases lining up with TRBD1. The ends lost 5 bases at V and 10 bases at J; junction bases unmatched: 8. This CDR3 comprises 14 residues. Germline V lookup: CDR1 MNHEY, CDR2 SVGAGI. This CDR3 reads CASSPGTGGAGAFF. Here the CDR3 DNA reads TGTGCCAGCAGTCCCGGGACAGGGGGCGCCGGAGCTTTCTTT.

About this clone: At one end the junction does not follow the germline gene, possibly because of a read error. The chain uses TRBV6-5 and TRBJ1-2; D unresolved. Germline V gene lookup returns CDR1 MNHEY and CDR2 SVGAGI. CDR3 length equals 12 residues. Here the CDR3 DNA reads TGTGCCAGCTACGACTACAACTATGGCTACCCCTTC. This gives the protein CASYDYNYGYPF.

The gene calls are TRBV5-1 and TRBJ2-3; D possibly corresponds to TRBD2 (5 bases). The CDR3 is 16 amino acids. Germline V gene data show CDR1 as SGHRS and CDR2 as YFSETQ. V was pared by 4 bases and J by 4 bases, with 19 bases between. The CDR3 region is CASSPSAAGPPDTQYF. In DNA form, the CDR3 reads TGCGCCAGCAGCCCCTCAGCGGCAGGACCGCCAGATACGCAGTATTTT.

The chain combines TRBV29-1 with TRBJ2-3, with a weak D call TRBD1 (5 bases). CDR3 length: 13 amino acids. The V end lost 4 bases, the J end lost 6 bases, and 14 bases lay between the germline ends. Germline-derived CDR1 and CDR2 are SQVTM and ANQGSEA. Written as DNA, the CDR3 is TGCAGCGTTGCACAGGCGCTTCACGATACGCAGTATTTT. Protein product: CSVAQALHDTQYF.

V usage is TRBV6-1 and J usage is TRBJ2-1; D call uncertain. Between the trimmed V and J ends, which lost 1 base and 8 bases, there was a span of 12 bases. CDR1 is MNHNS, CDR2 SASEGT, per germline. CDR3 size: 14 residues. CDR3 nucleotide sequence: TGTGCCAGCAGTGAAGATTCCCCCCGGGATGAGCAGTTCTTC. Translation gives CASSEDSPRDEQFF.

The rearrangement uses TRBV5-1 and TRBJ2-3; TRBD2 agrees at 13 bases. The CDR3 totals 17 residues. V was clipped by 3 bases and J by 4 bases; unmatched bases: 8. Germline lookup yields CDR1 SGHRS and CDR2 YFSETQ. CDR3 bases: TGCGCCAGCAGCTCACGTACCGGACTAGCGGGAGCAGATACGCAGTATTTT. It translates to CASSSRTGLAGADTQYF.

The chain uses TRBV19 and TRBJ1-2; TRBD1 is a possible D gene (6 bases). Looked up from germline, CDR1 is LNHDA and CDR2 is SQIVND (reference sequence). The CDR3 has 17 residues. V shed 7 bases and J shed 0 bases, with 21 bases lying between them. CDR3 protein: CASTPSPHRTANYGYTF. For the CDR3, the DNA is TGTGCCAGTACACCCTCCCCCCATAGGACAGCTAACTATGGCTACACCTTC.

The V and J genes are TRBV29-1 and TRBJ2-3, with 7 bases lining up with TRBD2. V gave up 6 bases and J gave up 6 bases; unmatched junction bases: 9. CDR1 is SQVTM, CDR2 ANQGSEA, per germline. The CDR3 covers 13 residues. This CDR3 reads CSVAGVLRDTQYF. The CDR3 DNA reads TGCAGCGTCGCGGGAGTTCTCCGCGATACGCAGTATTTT.

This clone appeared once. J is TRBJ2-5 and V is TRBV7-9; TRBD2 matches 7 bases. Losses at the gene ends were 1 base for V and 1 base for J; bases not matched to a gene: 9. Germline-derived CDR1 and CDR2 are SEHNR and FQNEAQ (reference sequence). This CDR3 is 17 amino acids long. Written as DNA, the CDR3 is TGTGCCAGCAGCTTAGGGGGTGGCGGGAGCGTCCAAGAGACCCAGTACTTC. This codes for CASSLGGGGSVQETQYF.

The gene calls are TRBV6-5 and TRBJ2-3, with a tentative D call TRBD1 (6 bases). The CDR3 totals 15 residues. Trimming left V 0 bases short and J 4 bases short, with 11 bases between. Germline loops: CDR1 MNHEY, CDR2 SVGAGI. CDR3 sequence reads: CASSYSRDRPDTQYF. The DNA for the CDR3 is TGTGCCAGCAGTTACTCGAGAGACAGGCCAGATACGCAGTATTTT.

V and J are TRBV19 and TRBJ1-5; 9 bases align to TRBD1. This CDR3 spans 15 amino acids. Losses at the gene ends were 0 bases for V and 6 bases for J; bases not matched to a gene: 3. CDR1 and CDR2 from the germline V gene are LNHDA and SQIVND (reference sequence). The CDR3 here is CASSIDRTGVQPQHF. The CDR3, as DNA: TGTGCCAGTAGTATAGATCGGACAGGGGTTCAGCCCCAGCATTTT.

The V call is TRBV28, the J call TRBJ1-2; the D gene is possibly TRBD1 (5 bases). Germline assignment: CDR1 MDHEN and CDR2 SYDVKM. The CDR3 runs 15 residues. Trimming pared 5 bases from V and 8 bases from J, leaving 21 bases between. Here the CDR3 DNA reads TGTGCCAGCAGTCGGAAATCGGGGGGAACCGGAGGCTACACCTTC. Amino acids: CASSRKSGGTGGYTF.

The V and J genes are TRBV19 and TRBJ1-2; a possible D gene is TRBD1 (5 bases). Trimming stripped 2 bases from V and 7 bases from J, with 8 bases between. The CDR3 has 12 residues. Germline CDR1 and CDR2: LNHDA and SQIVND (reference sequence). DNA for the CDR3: TGTGCCAGTAGTATACAGGGCGGTGGCTACACCTTC. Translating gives CASSIQGGGYTF.

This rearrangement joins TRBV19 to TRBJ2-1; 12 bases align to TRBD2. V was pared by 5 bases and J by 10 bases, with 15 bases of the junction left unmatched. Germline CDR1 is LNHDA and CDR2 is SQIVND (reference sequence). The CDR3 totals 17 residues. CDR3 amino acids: CASSANRLAGVSREQFF. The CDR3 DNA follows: TGTGCCAGTAGTGCAAACAGACTAGCGGGAGTTTCAAGAGAGCAGTTCTTC.

The CDR3 coding sequence is TGCGCCAGCAGCGCGGACGGGGTAGCCTACGAGCAGTACTTC. Translating it yields CASSADGVAYEQYF. This chain connects TRBV5-1 to TRBJ2-7; D may be TRBD2 (5 bases). Between the trimmed V and J ends, which lost 4 bases and 2 bases, there was a span of 13 bases. Germline V lookup: CDR1 SGHRS, CDR2 YFSETQ. The CDR3 covers 14 residues.

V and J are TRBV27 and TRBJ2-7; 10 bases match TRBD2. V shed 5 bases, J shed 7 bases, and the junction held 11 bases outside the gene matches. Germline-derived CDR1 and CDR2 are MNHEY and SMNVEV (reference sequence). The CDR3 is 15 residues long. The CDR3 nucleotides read TGTGCCAGCAGTGACCCCAGCGGGGGGGTTTATGAGCAGTACTTC. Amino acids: CASSDPSGGVYEQYF.

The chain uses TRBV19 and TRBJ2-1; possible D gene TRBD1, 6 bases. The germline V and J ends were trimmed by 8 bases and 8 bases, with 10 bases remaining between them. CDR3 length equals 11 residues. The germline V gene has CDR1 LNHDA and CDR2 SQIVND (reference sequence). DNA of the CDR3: TGTGCCAGTTCAGGGGCGGATGAGCAGTTCTTC. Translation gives CASSGADEQFF.